This T cell receptor beta chain was observed in a study of long-term antiretroviral therapy in people with HIV. Each contributor possessed a minimum of one pre-ART and a minimum of two post-ART PBMC samples. The assay used was immunoSEQ (version v3.0), run at survey level. Repertoires were generated with immunoSEQ multiplex PCR, while TCRdb's copy carries only in-frame clones and drops some. This table holds approximately 23,000 clones, around 81% found once. Germline CDR1 reads MNHEY; CDR2 reads SMNVEV (reference sequence). This CDR3 spans 16 amino acids. The ends were cut back, 5 bases at V and 1 base at J, with 18 bases in the middle.

This TCR derives from a man aged 25 to 45 with HIV. The chain couples TRBV27 to TRBJ2-7; perhaps D is TRBD1 or TRBD2 (5 bases each). The sequencing here drew on unsorted PBMCs, taken 1.5 years after starting antiretroviral therapy. The CDR3 coding sequence is TGTGCCAGCAGTCTCCTTATTGGGACCTCATCCTACGAGCAGTACTTC. This gives the protein CASSLLIGTSSYEQYF.